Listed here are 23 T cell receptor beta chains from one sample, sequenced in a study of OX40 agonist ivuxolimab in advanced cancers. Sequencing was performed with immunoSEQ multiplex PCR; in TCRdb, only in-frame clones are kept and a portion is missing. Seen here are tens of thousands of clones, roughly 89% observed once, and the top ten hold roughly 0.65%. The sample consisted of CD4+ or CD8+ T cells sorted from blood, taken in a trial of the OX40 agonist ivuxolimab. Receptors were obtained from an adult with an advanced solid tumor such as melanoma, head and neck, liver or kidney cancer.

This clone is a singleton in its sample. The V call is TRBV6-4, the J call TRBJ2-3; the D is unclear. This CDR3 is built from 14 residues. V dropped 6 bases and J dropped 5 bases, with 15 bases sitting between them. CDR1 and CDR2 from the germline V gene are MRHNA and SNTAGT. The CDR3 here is CASRGNSPGDTQYF. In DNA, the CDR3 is TGTGCCAGCAGGGGTAACTCTCCGGGAGATACGCAGTATTTT.

In DNA, the CDR3 is TGTGCCAGTACCCGGCCCACAGGGAAGGAGCGGGAGGGAATCAGCTCCTACAATGAGCAGTTCTTC. This encodes CASTRPTGKEREGISSYNEQFF. The chain uses TRBV19 and TRBJ2-1; TRBD2 matches at 10 bases. Germline CDR1 is LNHDA and CDR2 is SQIVND (reference sequence). CDR3 size: 22 residues. V lost 7 bases, J lost 0 bases, and 24 bases stayed unmatched.

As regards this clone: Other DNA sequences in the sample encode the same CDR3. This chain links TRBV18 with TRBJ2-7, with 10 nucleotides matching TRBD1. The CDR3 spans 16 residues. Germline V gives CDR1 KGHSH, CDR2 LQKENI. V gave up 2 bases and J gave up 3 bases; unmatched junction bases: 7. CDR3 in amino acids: CASSPGGRTGGYEQYF. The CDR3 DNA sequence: TGTGCCAGCTCACCAGGGGGGCGGACAGGGGGCTACGAGCAGTACTTC.

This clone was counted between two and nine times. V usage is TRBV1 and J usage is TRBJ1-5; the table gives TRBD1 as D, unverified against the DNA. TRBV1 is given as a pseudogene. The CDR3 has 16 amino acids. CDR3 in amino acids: CTSSQDQYRGNQPQHF. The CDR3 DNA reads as TGCACCAGCAGCCAAGATCAATACAGGGGCAATCAGCCCCAGCATTTT.

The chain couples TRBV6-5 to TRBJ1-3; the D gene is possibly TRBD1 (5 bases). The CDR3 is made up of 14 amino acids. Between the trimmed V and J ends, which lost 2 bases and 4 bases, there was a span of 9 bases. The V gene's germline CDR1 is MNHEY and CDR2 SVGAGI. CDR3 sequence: CASSYQEGGNTIYF. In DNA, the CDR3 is TGTGCCAGCAGTTACCAGGAGGGGGGAAACACCATATATTTT.

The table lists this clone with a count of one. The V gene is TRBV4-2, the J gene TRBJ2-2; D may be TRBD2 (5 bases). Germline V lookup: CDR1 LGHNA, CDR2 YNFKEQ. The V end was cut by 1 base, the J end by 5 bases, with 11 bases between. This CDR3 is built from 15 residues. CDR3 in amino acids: CASSQAGTGTGELFF. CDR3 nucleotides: TGTGCCAGCAGCCAAGCGGGAACGGGAACCGGGGAGCTGTTTTTT.

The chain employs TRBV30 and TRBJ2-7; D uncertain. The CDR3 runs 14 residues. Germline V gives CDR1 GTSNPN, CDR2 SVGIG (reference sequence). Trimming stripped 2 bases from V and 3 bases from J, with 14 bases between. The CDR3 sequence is CAWSPTPTLYEQYF. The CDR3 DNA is TGTGCCTGGAGTCCCACCCCGACACTCTACGAGCAGTACTTC. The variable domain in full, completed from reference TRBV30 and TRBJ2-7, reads SQTIHQWPATLVQPVGSPLSLECTVEGTSNPNLYWYRQAAGRGLQLLFYSVGIGQISSEVPQNLSASRPQDRQFILSSKKLLLSDSGFYLCAWSPTPTLYEQYFGPGTRLTVT.

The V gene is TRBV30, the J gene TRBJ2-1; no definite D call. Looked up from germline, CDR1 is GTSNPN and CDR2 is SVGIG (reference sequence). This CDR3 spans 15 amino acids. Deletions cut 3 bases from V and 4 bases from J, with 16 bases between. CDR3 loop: CAWSLGSLPYNEQFF. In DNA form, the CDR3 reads TGTGCCTGGAGCCTAGGAAGCCTACCTTACAATGAGCAGTTCTTC.

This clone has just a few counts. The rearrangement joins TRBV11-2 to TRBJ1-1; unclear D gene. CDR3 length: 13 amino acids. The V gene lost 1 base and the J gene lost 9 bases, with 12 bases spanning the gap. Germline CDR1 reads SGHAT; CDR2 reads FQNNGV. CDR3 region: CASSLVWQQKAFF. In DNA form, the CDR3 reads TGTGCCAGCAGCTTAGTTTGGCAGCAGAAAGCTTTCTTT.

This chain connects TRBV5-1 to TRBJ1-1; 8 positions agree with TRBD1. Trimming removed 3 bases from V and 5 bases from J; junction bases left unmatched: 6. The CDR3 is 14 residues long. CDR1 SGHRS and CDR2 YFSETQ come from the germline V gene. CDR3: CASSSGTGQTEAFF. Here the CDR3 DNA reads TGCGCCAGCAGCTCCGGGACAGGTCAGACTGAAGCTTTCTTT.

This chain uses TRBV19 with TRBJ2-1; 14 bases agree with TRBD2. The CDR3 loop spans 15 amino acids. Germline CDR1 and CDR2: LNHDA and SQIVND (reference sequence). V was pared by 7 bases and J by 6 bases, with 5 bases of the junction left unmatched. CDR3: CASKGTSGSRNEQFF. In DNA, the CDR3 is TGTGCCAGTAAAGGGACTAGCGGGAGCCGCAATGAGCAGTTCTTC.

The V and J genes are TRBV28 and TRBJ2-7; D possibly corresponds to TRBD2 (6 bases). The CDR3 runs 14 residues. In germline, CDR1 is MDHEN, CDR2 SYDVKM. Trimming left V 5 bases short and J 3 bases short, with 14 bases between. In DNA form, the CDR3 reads TGTGCCAGCAGTCAACTAGCTCAAAGCTACGAGCAGTACTTC. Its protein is CASSQLAQSYEQYF. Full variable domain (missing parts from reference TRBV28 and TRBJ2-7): DVKVTQSSRYLVKRTGEKVFLECVQDMDHENMFWYRQDPGLGLRLIYFSYDVKMKEKGDIPEGYSVSREKKERFSLILESASTNQTSMYLCASSQLAQSYEQYFGPGTRLTVT.

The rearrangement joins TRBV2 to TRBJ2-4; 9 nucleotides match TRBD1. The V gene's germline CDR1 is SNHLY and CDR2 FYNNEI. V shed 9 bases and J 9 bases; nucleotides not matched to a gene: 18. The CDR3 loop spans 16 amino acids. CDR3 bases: TGTGCCAGTTTTTCCCTCACGACAGGGGGGGTTGGCATTCAGTACTTC. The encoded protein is CASFSLTTGGVGIQYF.

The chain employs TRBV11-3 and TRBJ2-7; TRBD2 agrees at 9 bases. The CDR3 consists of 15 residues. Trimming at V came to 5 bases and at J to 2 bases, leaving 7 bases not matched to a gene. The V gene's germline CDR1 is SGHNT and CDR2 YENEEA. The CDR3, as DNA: TGTGCCAGCAGCGACCCCGGGACTAGCACCTACGAGCAGTACTTC. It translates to CASSDPGTSTYEQYF.

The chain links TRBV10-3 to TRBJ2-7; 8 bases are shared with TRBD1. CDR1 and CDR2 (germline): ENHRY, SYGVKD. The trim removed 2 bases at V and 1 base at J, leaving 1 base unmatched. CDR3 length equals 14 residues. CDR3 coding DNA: TGTGCCATCAGTGAGGGGACAGGATCCTACGAGCAGTACTTC. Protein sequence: CAISEGTGSYEQYF.

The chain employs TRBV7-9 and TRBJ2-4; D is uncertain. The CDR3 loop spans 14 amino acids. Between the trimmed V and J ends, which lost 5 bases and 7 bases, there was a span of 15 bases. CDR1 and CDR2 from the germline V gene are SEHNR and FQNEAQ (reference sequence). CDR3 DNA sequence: TGTGCCAGCAGCACGGACCCGGTGGGGAACATTCAGTACTTC. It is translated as CASSTDPVGNIQYF.

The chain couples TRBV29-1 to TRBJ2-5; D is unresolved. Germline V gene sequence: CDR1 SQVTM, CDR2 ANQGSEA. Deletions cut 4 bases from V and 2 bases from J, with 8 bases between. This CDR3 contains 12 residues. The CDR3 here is CSVAHDQETQYF. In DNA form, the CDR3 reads TGCAGCGTTGCACACGATCAAGAGACCCAGTACTTC. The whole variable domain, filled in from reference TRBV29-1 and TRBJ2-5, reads SAVISQKPSRDICQRGTSLTIQCQVDSQVTMMFWYRQQPGQSLTLIATANQGSEATYESGFVIDKFPISRPNLTFSTLTVSNMSPEDSSIYLCSVAHDQETQYFGPGTRLLVL.

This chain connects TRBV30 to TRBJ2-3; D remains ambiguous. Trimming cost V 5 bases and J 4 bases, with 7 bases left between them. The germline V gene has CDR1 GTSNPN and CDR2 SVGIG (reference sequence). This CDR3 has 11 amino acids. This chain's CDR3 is CAWFLADTQYF. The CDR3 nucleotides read TGTGCCTGGTTTCTTGCAGATACGCAGTATTTT.

DNA of the CDR3: TGTGCCAGCAGCCCCACCCACGCCACAGATACGCAGTATTTT. It encodes CASSPTHATDTQYF. The rearrangement uses TRBV11-1 and TRBJ2-3; D not certain. Deletions cut 5 bases from V and 2 bases from J, with 11 bases between. Per the germline V gene, CDR1 is SGHAT and CDR2 is FQDESV (reference sequence). The CDR3 covers 14 residues. Full variable domain (missing parts from reference TRBV11-1 and TRBJ2-3): EAEVAQSPRYKITEKSQAVAFWCDPISGHATLYWYRQILGQGPELLVQFQDESVVDDSQLPKDRFSAERLKGVDSTLKIQPAELGDSAMYLCASSPTHATDTQYFGPGTRLTVL.

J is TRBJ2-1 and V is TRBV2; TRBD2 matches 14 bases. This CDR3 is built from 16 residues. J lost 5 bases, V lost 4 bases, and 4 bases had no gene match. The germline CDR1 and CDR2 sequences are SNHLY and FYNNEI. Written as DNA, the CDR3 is TGTGCCAGCAGTGGTGGGACTAGCGGGAGAAACAATGAGCAGTTCTTC. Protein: CASSGGTSGRNNEQFF.

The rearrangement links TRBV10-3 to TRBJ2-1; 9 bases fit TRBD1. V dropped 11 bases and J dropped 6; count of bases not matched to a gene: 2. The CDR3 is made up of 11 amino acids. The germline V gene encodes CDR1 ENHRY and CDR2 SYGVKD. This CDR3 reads CAAGQGNEQFF. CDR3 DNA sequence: TGTGCCGCGGGACAGGGCAATGAGCAGTTCTTC.

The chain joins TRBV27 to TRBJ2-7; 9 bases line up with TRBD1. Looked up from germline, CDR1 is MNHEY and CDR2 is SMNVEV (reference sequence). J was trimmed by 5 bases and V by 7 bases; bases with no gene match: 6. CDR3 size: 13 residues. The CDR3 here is CASTPDRGDEQYF. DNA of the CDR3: TGTGCCAGCACCCCGGACAGGGGAGACGAGCAGTACTTC.

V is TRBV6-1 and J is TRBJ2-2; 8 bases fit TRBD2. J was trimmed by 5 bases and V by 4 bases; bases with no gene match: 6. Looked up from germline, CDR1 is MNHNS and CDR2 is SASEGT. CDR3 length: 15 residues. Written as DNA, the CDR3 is TGTGCCAGCAGTGCCTTTAGCGGGGTAACCGGGGAGCTGTTTTTT. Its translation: CASSAFSGVTGELFF.